This T cell receptor (beta chain) derives from a study of T cell responses to AZD1222 COVID-19 vaccine. Profiling relied on immunoSEQ multiplex PCR, and the TCRdb table lists in-frame clones only, not all of them. The sample includes about 160,000 clones, roughly nine tenths of them seen just once. Details on this clone: The antigen remains undetermined.

Study-wide findings and caveats: Clonal diversity was possibly underestimated; the donors were predominantly white British and more often female.

V shed 6 bases and J shed 7 bases, with 10 bases lying between them. CDR3 length: 12 residues. The material sequenced was peripheral blood, taken 28 days after the second AZD1222 dose. The gene calls are TRBV12-3 or TRBV12-4 and TRBJ2-1; D not resolved. This receptor was obtained from an adult who received the AZD1222 COVID-19 vaccine. As DNA, the CDR3 is TGTGCCAGCAGCCGCACAGTTAATGAGCAGTTCTTC. Its protein is CASSRTVNEQFF.